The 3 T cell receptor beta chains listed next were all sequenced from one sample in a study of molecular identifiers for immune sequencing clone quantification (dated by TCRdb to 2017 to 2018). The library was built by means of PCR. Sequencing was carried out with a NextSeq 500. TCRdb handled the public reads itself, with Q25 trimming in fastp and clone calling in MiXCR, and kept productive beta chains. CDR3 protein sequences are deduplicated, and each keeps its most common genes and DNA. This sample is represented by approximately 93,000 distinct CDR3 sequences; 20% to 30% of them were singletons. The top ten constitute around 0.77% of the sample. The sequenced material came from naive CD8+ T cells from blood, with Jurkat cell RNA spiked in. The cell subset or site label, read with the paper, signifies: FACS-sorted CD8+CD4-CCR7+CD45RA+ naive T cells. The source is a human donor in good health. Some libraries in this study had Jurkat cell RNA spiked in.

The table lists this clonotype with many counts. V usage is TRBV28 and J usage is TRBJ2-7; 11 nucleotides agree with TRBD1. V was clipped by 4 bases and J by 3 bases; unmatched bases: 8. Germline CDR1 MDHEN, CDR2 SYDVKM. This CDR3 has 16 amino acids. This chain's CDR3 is CASSSLSGTGGYEQYF. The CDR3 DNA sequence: TGTGCCAGCAGTTCCCTATCCGGGACAGGGGGCTACGAGCAGTACTTC.

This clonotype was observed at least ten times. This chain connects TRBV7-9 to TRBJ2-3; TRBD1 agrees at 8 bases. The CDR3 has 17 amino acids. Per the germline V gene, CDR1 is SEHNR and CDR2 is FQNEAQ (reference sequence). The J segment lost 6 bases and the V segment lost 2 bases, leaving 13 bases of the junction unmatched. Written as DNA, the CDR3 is TGTGCCAGCAGCTTATTCGGACAGGGATCTAAGAGGGATACGCAGTATTTT. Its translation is CASSLFGQGSKRDTQYF.

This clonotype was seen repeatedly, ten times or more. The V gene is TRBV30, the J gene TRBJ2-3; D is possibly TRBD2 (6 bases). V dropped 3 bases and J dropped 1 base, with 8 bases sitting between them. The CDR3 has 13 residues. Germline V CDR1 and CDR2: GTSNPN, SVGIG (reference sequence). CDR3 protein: CAWSLAGTDTQYF. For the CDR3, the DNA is TGTGCCTGGAGCTTAGCGGGCACAGATACGCAGTATTTT. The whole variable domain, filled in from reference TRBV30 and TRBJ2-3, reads SQTIHQWPATLVQPVGSPLSLECTVEGTSNPNLYWYRQAAGRGLQLLFYSVGIGQISSEVPQNLSASRPQDRQFILSSKKLLLSDSGFYLCAWSLAGTDTQYFGPGTRLTVL.